The TCR beta chain under discussion was sequenced for a study of metastatic and nonmetastatic thyroid tumors. Study-level background: Thyroid patients, malignant and benign, had repertoires compared across blood and tumor or nodule tissue. General study findings and limits: It was reportedly found that TCR beta diversity was significantly higher in malignant thyroid tumors than in benign nodules, a difference seen in both blood and tumor samples.

No treatment had been given to any patient before thyroid surgery. This clone was picked up many times. Its cognate antigen is unknown. CDR3 length equals 16 residues. Germline V lookup: CDR1 MNHNS, CDR2 SASEGT. V shed 10 bases, J shed 2 bases, and the junction held 11 bases outside the gene matches. Per the original data handling: Clinicopathological groups of papillary thyroid cancer showed CDR3 differences that were used to build a distant-metastasis classifier. With MiXCR, TCRdb called clones anew from the PCR reads. The V and J calls follow TCRdb's processing rather than the paper's. The table has about 21,000 clones, approximately 30% seen once.

V is TRBV6-1 and J is TRBJ2-5, with TRBD2 matching over 12 bases. This TCR was sampled from a female donor with papillary thyroid cancer or a benign thyroid nodule (not recorded which). Some clones in this sample may be carry-over from other donors' samples. Material for sequencing was blood. CDR3 in DNA: TGTGCCACGGAATTCCTAGCGGGAGGGGGGCAAGAGACCCAGTACTTC. This translates into CATEFLAGGGQETQYF.